Listed below are T cell receptor beta chains from one sample, sequenced in a study of T cells in Graves' hyperthyroidism and ophthalmopathy. TCRdb redid the calling of the multiplex PCR reads with MiXCR, one entry per CDR3 protein. The data contain hundreds of thousands of distinct CDR3 sequences, roughly a sixth of them singletons. Sequencing was done on a sample of blood. The source of these receptors is a middle-aged woman with Graves' ophthalmopathy. CDR3s include the opening cysteine and the closing phenylalanine or tryptophan. A D gene is named only where the DNA matches it firmly. Not all rows give a size; the values are once, few, many and, for expanded clones, a class.

CDR3 protein,CDR3 DNA,V gene,clone size,D gene,J gene
CASSLDGLQPQHF,TGCGCCAGCAGCTTGGATGGTTTGCAGCCCCAGCATTTT,TRBV5-1,many,-,TRBJ1-5
CASNLGGLAKNIQYF,TGTGCCAGCAACCTGGGGGGGTTAGCCAAAAACATTCAGTACTTC,TRBV5-6,-,TRBD2,TRBJ2-4
CASGLIGRSSTDTQYF,TGTGCTAGTGGTTTAATAGGCAGGAGTAGCACAGATACGCAGTATTTT,TRBV12-5,few,-,TRBJ2-3
CASSPRGNSNHEQYF,TGCGCCAGCAGCCCCCGGGGGAATTCGAATCACGAGCAGTACTTC,TRBV5-1,many,-,TRBJ2-7
CASSRTNGELFF,TGCGCCAGCAGTAGGACTAACGGGGAGCTGTTTTTT,TRBV10-1,-,-,TRBJ2-2
CASSRGTMNTGELFF,TGTGCCAGCAGCAGGGGGACAATGAACACCGGGGAGCTGTTTTTT,TRBV5-5,-,-,TRBJ2-2
CASTFDGVNTEAFF,TGTGCCAGCACCTTTGACGGGGTGAACACTGAAGCTTTCTTT,TRBV28,many,-,TRBJ1-1
CASSATDLPNYGYTF,TGTGCCAGCTCAGCGACGGACCTGCCTAACTATGGCTACACCTTC,TRBV18,many,-,TRBJ1-2
CASSEVAGDLYEQYF,TGTGCCAGCAGTGAAGTGGCGGGAGACCTCTACGAGCAGTACTTC,TRBV6-1,-,TRBD2,TRBJ2-7
CASSLTTGFYEQYF,TGTGCCAGCAGCTTGACGACAGGCTTCTACGAGCAGTACTTC,TRBV7-9,few,-,TRBJ2-7
CASSLGPTGTQYF,TGTGCCAGCAGCTTAGGCCCCACGGGTACGCAGTATTTT,TRBV7-2,-,-,TRBJ2-3
CASRKGVKETQYF,TGTGCCAGTAGAAAGGGGGTTAAAGAGACCCAGTACTTC,TRBV19,-,-,TRBJ2-5
CAISAGTANGQPQHF,TGTGCCATCAGTGCTGGGACGGCTAATGGTCAGCCCCAGCATTTT,TRBV10-3,many,-,TRBJ1-5
CASQLRQGVNTEAFF,TGTGCCAGTCAACTCCGCCAGGGTGTGAACACTGAAGCTTTCTTT,TRBV5-8,-,-,TRBJ1-1
CASSQGKGSWTEAFF,TGTGCCAGCAGCCAAGGAAAGGGTTCGTGGACTGAAGCTTTCTTT,TRBV3-1,few,-,TRBJ1-1
CASSPGGNYGYTF,TGTGCCAGCAGCCCAGGGGGGAACTATGGCTACACCTTC,TRBV9,many,TRBD1,TRBJ1-2
CASSPGGVPYEQYF,TGTGCCAGCAGCCCAGGGGGCGTTCCCTACGAGCAGTACTTC,TRBV27,-,TRBD1,TRBJ2-7
CASSVGRGNEQFF,TGTGCCAGCAGTGTCGGAAGGGGGAATGAGCAGTTCTTC,TRBV2,many,-,TRBJ2-1
CAISALGEQYF,TGTGCCATCAGTGCTCTGGGCGAGCAGTACTTC,TRBV10-3,many,-,TRBJ2-7
CASSPDQQGPAFF,TGTGCCAGCTCACCGGACCAACAGGGTCCGGCTTTCTTT,TRBV18,many,-,TRBJ1-1
CAITPDSNQPQHF,TGTGCCATCACTCCAGATAGCAATCAGCCCCAGCATTTT,TRBV10-3,-,-,TRBJ1-5
CASSPNPDNEQFF,TGTGCCAGCTCACCAAATCCCGACAATGAGCAGTTCTTC,TRBV18,many,-,TRBJ2-1
CASSSHRGEQFF,TGTGCCAGCAGTTCCCACAGGGGCGAGCAGTTCTTC,TRBV27,-,TRBD1,TRBJ2-1
CASSDLGVWAKPQNEQFF,TGTGCCAGCAGTGACCTCGGGGTTTGGGCGAAGCCACAAAATGAGCAGTTCTTC,TRBV28,many,-,TRBJ2-1
CASSLGRGGPNEQFF,TGTGCCAGCAGTTTAGGGCGGGGGGGCCCCAATGAGCAGTTCTTC,TRBV12-3/TRBV12-4,many,TRBD2,TRBJ2-1
CSARYPGGRSSYEQYF,TGCAGTGCTAGATACCCTGGCGGGAGGTCCTCCTACGAGCAGTACTTC,TRBV20-1,many,TRBD2,TRBJ2-7
CASSGGQETDTQYF,TGTGCCAGCAGTGGAGGACAGGAGACAGATACGCAGTATTTT,TRBV6-1,many,TRBD1,TRBJ2-3
CASSQDRRRTLSGNTIYF,TGCGCCAGCAGCCAAGATCGAAGACGGACGCTCTCTGGAAACACCATATATTTT,TRBV4-1,-,-,TRBJ1-3
CASSGLASYNEQFF,TGTGCCAGCAGTGGACTAGCCTCCTACAATGAGCAGTTCTTC,TRBV2,many,TRBD2,TRBJ2-1
CASSFRLAADIQYF,TGTGCCAGCAGTTTCCGACTAGCGGCCGACATTCAGTACTTC,TRBV28,many,TRBD2,TRBJ2-4
CASSPTSERGDEQFF,TGTGCCAGCAGCCCAACTAGCGAGAGAGGGGATGAGCAGTTCTTC,TRBV7-3,once,TRBD2,TRBJ2-1
CASSSPGVGNTIYF,TGTGCCAGCAGCTCCCCAGGGGTAGGAAACACCATATATTTT,TRBV7-3,-,-,TRBJ1-3
CASSTGPNPTNEKLFF,TGTGCCAGCAGCACGGGACCTAACCCAACTAATGAAAAACTGTTTTTT,TRBV5-6,many,-,TRBJ1-4
CATSREKGQGSYNEQFF,TGTGCCACCAGCAGAGAAAAGGGACAGGGCTCCTACAATGAGCAGTTCTTC,TRBV15,few,TRBD1,TRBJ2-1
CASSRMGQGVSAELFF,TGTGCCAGCAGCCGAATGGGACAGGGAGTAAGTGCGGAGCTGTTTTTT,TRBV12-3/TRBV12-4,few,TRBD1,TRBJ2-2
CSLSGEGETQYF,TGCAGCTTGTCAGGGGAGGGAGAGACCCAGTACTTC,TRBV29-1,few,-,TRBJ2-5
CASEKNTEAFF,TGTGCCAGCGAAAAGAACACTGAAGCTTTCTTT,TRBV2,many,-,TRBJ1-1
CASSPLGEETQYF,TGTGCCAGCAGTCCCCTGGGAGAAGAGACCCAGTACTTC,TRBV2,many,-,TRBJ2-5
CASSVSRDGNTEAFF,TGTGCCAGCTCAGTAAGCCGGGACGGGAACACTGAAGCTTTCTTT,TRBV18,few,-,TRBJ1-1
CASSLRDSAEAFF,TGCGCCAGCAGCCTTAGAGATAGCGCTGAAGCTTTCTTT,TRBV5-1,many,-,TRBJ1-1
CASSRTGTPQPQHF,TGTGCCAGTTCCCGGACAGGGACCCCGCAGCCCCAGCATTTT,TRBV19,-,TRBD1,TRBJ1-5
CASSQLDFGANVLTF,TGTGCCAGCAGCCAACTCGACTTTGGGGCCAACGTCCTGACTTTC,TRBV3-1,many,-,TRBJ2-6
CASRITRGQGAEQYF,TGTGCCAGCAGGATCACTCGGGGACAGGGGGCCGAGCAGTACTTC,TRBV7-8,few,TRBD1,TRBJ2-7
CASSLLAGVGEQFF,TGTGCCAGCAGTCTACTAGCGGGAGTTGGGGAGCAGTTCTTC,TRBV6-5,-,TRBD2,TRBJ2-1
CASSTQGQTGELFF,TGTGCTAGCAGCACCCAGGGGCAGACCGGGGAGCTGTTTTTT,TRBV7-7,-,-,TRBJ2-2
CASSSPGLARDPDTQYF,TGTGCCAGCAGTTCCCCGGGGTTAGCGCGGGACCCAGATACGCAGTATTTT,TRBV28,many,-,TRBJ2-3
CASSRGLAALNEQFF,TGTGCCAGCAGTCGTGGACTAGCGGCTCTCAATGAGCAGTTCTTC,TRBV6-1,many,TRBD2,TRBJ2-1